This paragraph covers one T cell receptor beta chain sequence. The antigen remains unidentified. This sample was taken from a study of cytomegalovirus exposure and HLA in healthy donors. The PCR made use of 60 Vbeta and 13 Jbeta primers. TCRdb's copy holds only in-frame clones and misses some; the assay was immunoSEQ multiplex PCR. The sample lists some 150,000 clones, around 80% occurring once. Overall study results and limits: The authors later found TCR association rates varying by HLA locus, with DRB1 most and HLA-C fewest.

Sequencing input: PBMCs. This TCR derives from a woman aged 40 to 50 in good health and CMV-seronegative.

The chain's CDR3 is CASSLGGPGETQYF. The CDR3 DNA follows: TGTGCCAGCAGCTTAGGTGGACCGGGGGAGACCCAGTACTTC. This chain joins TRBV7-2 and TRBJ2-5, with a tentative D call TRBD2 (5 bases). The germline gives CDR1 SGHTA, CDR2 FQGNSA. CDR3 length: 14 amino acids. V was trimmed by 1 base and J by 5 bases, leaving 11 bases between them.